A single sample is the source of the 14 T cell receptor beta chains below, sequenced in a study of identical twins. TCRdb re-analysed the 5' RACE reads in MiXCR, keeping a single row per CDR3 protein. The table shows 1.5 million to 2 million distinct CDR3 sequences, with around 33% occurring only once. The sequenced sample was cord blood. The source is a newborn girl in good health.

As to this clonotype: Being one base from a much bigger clone, this may be a read error. The chain carries TRBV4-2 and TRBJ2-5, with D uncertain. V shed 5 bases and J shed 1 base, with 17 bases lying between them. The V gene's germline CDR1 is LGHNA and CDR2 YNFKEQ. This CDR3 has 16 residues. This chain's CDR3 is CASSSSPGVAQETQYF. The CDR3 DNA is TGTGCCAGCAGCTCCTCCCCGGGTGTAGCCCAAGAGACCCAGTACTTC.

The chain is built from TRBV20-1 and TRBJ1-2; no clear D. Trimming removed 3 bases at V and 3 bases at J, with 20 bases between. Germline CDR1 and CDR2: DFQATT and SNEGSKA (reference sequence). The CDR3 spans 16 residues. The CDR3 nucleotides are TGCAGTGCTAGTAGCCCGGCCCCCGTGGCCTACTATGGCTACACCTTC. Its translation is CSASSPAPVAYYGYTF.

This sequence joins TRBV18 and TRBJ2-1; the match to TRBD2 covers 8 bases. CDR1 KGHSH and CDR2 LQKENI come from the germline V gene. The CDR3 spans 18 residues. Trimming cost V 0 bases and J 5 bases; bases outside gene matches: 12. The CDR3 loop reads CASSPPRGLGEKDNEQFF. In DNA form, the CDR3 reads TGTGCCAGCTCACCACCGAGGGGACTAGGAGAGAAGGACAATGAGCAGTTCTTC.

Notes on this clonotype: Without the conserved terminal phenylalanine or tryptophan, this CDR3 likely stems from a read error. The gene calls are TRBV4-1 and TRBJ2-1; 7 bases align to TRBD1. TRBJ2-7 explains the end of the DNA better; the J call may be wrong. The CDR3 contains 13 residues. The germline V gene has CDR1 MGHRA and CDR2 YSYEKL. This chain's CDR3 is CASSRTGIGEQYY. The CDR3 DNA sequence: TGCGCCAGCAGCCGGACAGGCATTGGCGAGCAGTACTAC.

The chain carries TRBV4-1 and TRBJ2-7, with 12 bases identical to TRBD2. V lost 0 bases and J lost 4; bases outside the gene matches: 4. This CDR3 contains 16 residues. Per the germline V gene, CDR1 is MGHRA and CDR2 is YSYEKL. DNA of the CDR3: TGCGCCAGCAGCCAAGATACTAGCGGGGGGCTGTACGAGCAGTACTTC. It translates to CASSQDTSGGLYEQYF.

This clonotype was seen at least ten times. This chain links TRBV27 with TRBJ2-1, with D perhaps matching TRBD1 (6 bases). Trimming shortened V by 6 bases and J by 6 bases, and 12 bases separated the two germline ends. Germline assignment: CDR1 MNHEY and CDR2 SMNVEV (reference sequence). The CDR3 spans 13 residues. The CDR3 protein is CASSLARGNEQFF. CDR3 bases: TGTGCCAGCAGCTTAGCCAGGGGCAATGAGCAGTTCTTC.

This clonotype occurred a few times. The J gene is TRBJ2-5, the V gene TRBV5-1, with D possibly TRBD2 on 7 matching bases. With 1 base removed from V and 2 bases from J, the gap between germline ends came to 18 bases. This CDR3 has 17 amino acids. Germline CDR1 and CDR2: SGHRS and YFSETQ. CDR3 in DNA: TGCGCCAGCAGCTTGTTCTCGGGGGCTAGCGGACAAGAGACCCAGTACTTC. Encoded protein: CASSLFSGASGQETQYF.

This clonotype was detected only a few times. The chain links TRBV2 to TRBJ2-7; 7 nucleotides line up with TRBD2. Germline V gene data show CDR1 as SNHLY and CDR2 as FYNNEI. The CDR3 is 14 amino acids. With V trimmed by 1 base and J by 3 bases, 3 bases remained unmatched. CDR3 region: CASSEGGGGYEQYF. The CDR3 nucleotides read TGTGCCAGCAGTGAAGGGGGGGGTGGCTACGAGCAGTACTTC.

J is TRBJ2-1 and V is TRBV5-1, with 7 bases fitting TRBD1. Per germline, CDR1 SGHRS and CDR2 YFSETQ. This CDR3 spans 13 amino acids. Trimming took 5 bases from V and 5 from J; bases not matched to a gene: 4. The CDR3 spells CASRIGQDNEQFF. The CDR3 nucleotides read TGCGCCAGCAGAATCGGACAGGACAATGAGCAGTTCTTC.

The chain recombines TRBV5-1 with TRBJ2-6; D gene unclear. The ends were cut back, 1 base at V and 0 bases at J, with 11 bases in the middle. CDR1 SGHRS and CDR2 YFSETQ come from the germline V gene. The CDR3 runs 17 residues. As DNA, the CDR3 is TGCGCCAGCAGCTTGCCCTCGATGAGCTCTGGGGCCAACGTCCTGACTTTC. Its protein product is CASSLPSMSSGANVLTF.

This sequence joins TRBV12-3 or TRBV12-4 and TRBJ1-1, with D perhaps TRBD1 (5 bases). The CDR3 runs 14 residues. Trimming removed 6 bases from V and 0 bases from J, with 11 bases in between. The CDR3 sequence is CASSPEGVNTEAFF. The CDR3 region has the DNA TGTGCCAGCAGCCCCGAAGGGGTGAACACTGAAGCTTTCTTT.

The rearrangement joins TRBV27 to TRBJ2-3, with TRBD1 matching 9 bases. Trimming at V came to 5 bases and at J to 2 bases, leaving 8 bases not matched to a gene. Germline V gene lookup returns CDR1 MNHEY and CDR2 SMNVEV (reference sequence). This CDR3 spans 16 amino acids. CDR3 DNA: TGTGCCAGCAGTCCGACCACAGGGGGCACCACAGATACGCAGTATTTT. Its translation: CASSPTTGGTTDTQYF.

The chain employs TRBV4-1 and TRBJ2-3; 11 nucleotides align to TRBD2. V lost 1 base and J lost 0; bases outside the gene matches: 3. Germline CDR1 reads MGHRA; CDR2 reads YSYEKL. The CDR3 extends over 17 amino acids. CDR3 sequence: CASSQVWTSGSTDTQYF. CDR3 DNA sequence: TGCGCCAGCAGCCAAGTCTGGACTAGCGGGAGCACAGATACGCAGTATTTT.

This chain joins TRBV12-5 and TRBJ2-3, with D possibly matching TRBD1 (6 bases). CDR1 is LGHNT, CDR2 FRNRAP, per germline. The length of the CDR3 is 13 residues. The V and J ends lost 1 base and 4 bases respectively, with 6 bases between them. The CDR3 loop reads CASGLDRADTQYF. In nucleotides, the CDR3 is TGTGCTAGTGGTTTGGACAGGGCAGATACGCAGTATTTT.